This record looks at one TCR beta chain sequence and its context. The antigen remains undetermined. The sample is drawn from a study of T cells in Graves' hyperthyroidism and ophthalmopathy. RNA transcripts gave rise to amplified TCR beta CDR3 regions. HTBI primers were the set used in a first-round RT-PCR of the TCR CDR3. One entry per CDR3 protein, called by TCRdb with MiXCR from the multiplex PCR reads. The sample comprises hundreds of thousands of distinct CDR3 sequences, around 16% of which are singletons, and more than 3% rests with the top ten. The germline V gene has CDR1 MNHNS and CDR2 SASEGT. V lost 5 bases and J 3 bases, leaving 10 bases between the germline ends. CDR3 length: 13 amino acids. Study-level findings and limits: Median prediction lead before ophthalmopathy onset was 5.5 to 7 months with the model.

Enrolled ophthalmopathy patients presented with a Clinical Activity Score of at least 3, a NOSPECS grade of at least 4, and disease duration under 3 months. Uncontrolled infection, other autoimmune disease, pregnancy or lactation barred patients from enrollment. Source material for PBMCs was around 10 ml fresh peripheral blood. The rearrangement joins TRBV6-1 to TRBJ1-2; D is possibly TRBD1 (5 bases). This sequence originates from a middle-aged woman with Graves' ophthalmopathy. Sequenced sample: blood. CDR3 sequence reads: CASSLGTYYGYTF. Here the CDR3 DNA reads TGTGCCAGCAGTTTAGGGACGTACTATGGCTACACCTTC.